Shown below are 30 T cell receptor beta chains from a single sample sequenced in a study of lymphopenia after photon versus proton radiotherapy. Produced via immunoSEQ multiplex PCR; TCRdb's table is partial and in-frame only. The sample has about 26,000 clones, more than 80% seen once. The sample here was peripheral blood, taken from a patient treated with photon-based radiotherapy. These TCRs come from a man younger than 45 with gastric cancer.

This chain joins TRBV11-2 and TRBJ2-3, with D perhaps TRBD1 (6 bases). Germline V gives CDR1 SGHAT, CDR2 FQNNGV. The CDR3 consists of 13 residues. The V end was cut by 6 bases, the J end by 4 bases, with 11 bases between. CDR3 protein: CASSQQGSDTQYF. CDR3 nucleotides: TGTGCCAGCAGTCAACAGGGCTCAGATACGCAGTATTTT.

This clone was counted once. The chain uses TRBV6-6 and TRBJ2-7; D ambiguous. The CDR3 has 14 residues. CDR1 and CDR2 (germline): MNHNY, SVGAGI (reference sequence). V lost 4 bases, J lost 3 bases, and 13 bases lay in between. CDR3 sequence reads: CASSLTLRDYEQYF. CDR3 bases: TGTGCCAGCAGTTTAACGTTGCGTGACTACGAGCAGTACTTC.

V usage is TRBV21-1 and J usage is TRBJ1-2. TRBV21-1 is a recognized pseudogene. There are 17 residues in the CDR3. The CDR3 region has the DNA TGTGCCAGCAGCGAAGTGAAACAACTGCGGGGCTCCTCGGGCTACACCTTC. Translation gives CASSEVKQLRGSSGYTF.

The V call is TRBV4-2, the J call TRBJ2-7, with D unclear. The CDR3 sequence is 14 residues long. The V end was cut by 0 bases, the J end by 2 bases, with 8 bases between. Per germline, CDR1 LGHNA and CDR2 YNFKEQ. The CDR3 DNA follows: TGTGCCAGCAGCCAAGACCCGCACGCCTACGAGCAGTACTTC. Amino acids: CASSQDPHAYEQYF.

Here the CDR3 DNA reads TGCAGTATTAACCAGGGGCTTACAGATACGCAGTATTTT. The encoded protein is CSINQGLTDTQYF. This chain uses TRBV29-1 with TRBJ2-3; D perhaps matches TRBD1 (6 bases). The V gene's germline CDR1 is SQVTM and CDR2 ANQGSEA. The CDR3 is 13 residues long.

This sequence joins TRBV5-1 and TRBJ2-5; D may match TRBD1 or TRBD2 (5 bases each). Germline CDR1 is SGHRS and CDR2 is YFSETQ. The CDR3 runs to 16 residues. The V and J ends lost 4 bases and 4 bases respectively, with 20 bases between them. CDR3: CASSSTGASGPETQYF. The CDR3 bases are TGCGCCAGCAGCAGTACGGGCGCATCGGGACCAGAGACCCAGTACTTC.

This clone was detected a few times. V is TRBV28 and J is TRBJ2-7, with 14 bases identical to TRBD2. Germline CDR1 MDHEN, CDR2 SYDVKM. The CDR3 has 19 residues. J gave up 4 bases and V 4 bases, and 15 bases lay outside the gene matches. CDR3 loop: CASSSDLGLAGVLRYEQYF. In DNA form, the CDR3 reads TGTGCCAGCAGTTCCGACTTGGGACTAGCGGGAGTGTTACGGTACGAGCAGTACTTC.

The chain is built from TRBV5-1 and TRBJ1-2, with D possibly matching TRBD1 (6 bases). Trimming removed 6 bases at V and 5 bases at J, with 32 bases between. Germline CDR1 SGHRS, CDR2 YFSETQ. The CDR3 is 19 amino acids. CDR3 DNA sequence: TGCGCCAGCACCCCCGCAGGGGCACAGACACGCACGGCCAAATATGGCTACACCTTC. Translating it yields CASTPAGAQTRTAKYGYTF.

This clone is a singleton in its sample. V is TRBV23-1 and J is TRBJ1-4; TRBD1 matches at 11 bases. TRBV23-1 is an ORF, with its function uncertain. This CDR3 has 16 amino acids. V dropped 0 bases and J dropped 8; count of bases not matched to a gene: 5. This chain's CDR3 is CASSQSTRDRGEKLFF. The CDR3 DNA reads as TGCGCCAGCAGTCAATCGACCCGGGACAGGGGGGAAAAACTGTTTTTT.

The V call is TRBV20-1, the J call TRBJ1-4, with D unclear. Deletions cut 3 bases from V and 7 bases from J, with 6 bases between. CDR1 is DFQATT and CDR2 is SNEGSKA in the germline V gene (reference sequence). The CDR3 consists of 11 residues. The CDR3 loop is CSARTVEKLFF. Here the CDR3 DNA reads TGCAGTGCTAGGACGGTTGAAAAACTGTTTTTT.

The rearrangement links TRBV27 to TRBJ2-7, with 8 bases aligning to TRBD1. The CDR3 is made up of 15 amino acids. Losses at the gene ends were 4 bases for V and 4 bases for J; bases not matched to a gene: 9. Germline lookup yields CDR1 MNHEY and CDR2 SMNVEV (reference sequence). The CDR3 sequence is CASSYAGQGAYEQYF. CDR3 DNA sequence: TGTGCCAGCAGTTATGCAGGGCAGGGGGCGTACGAGCAGTACTTC.

The chain employs TRBV2 and TRBJ2-5; a possible D gene is TRBD2 (6 bases). The V end was cut by 7 bases, the J end by 0 bases, with 9 bases between. Germline values: CDR1 SNHLY, CDR2 FYNNEI. This CDR3 contains 13 residues. The CDR3 region has the DNA TGTGCCAGCAAACGGGAGTACCAAGAGACCCAGTACTTC. This codes for CASKREYQETQYF.

This clone has just one count. V gene TRBV6-1 combines with J gene TRBJ2-7; 11 bases are shared with TRBD2. The trim removed 7 bases at V and 7 bases at J, leaving 12 bases unmatched. In germline, CDR1 is MNHNS, CDR2 SASEGT. CDR3 length: 15 amino acids. The CDR3, as DNA: TGTGCCAGCAAGAGGGGTGGTAGCGGGAGGGATGAGCAGTACTTC. Translation gives CASKRGGSGRDEQYF.

This clone was seen more than once but under ten times. V gene TRBV2 combines with J gene TRBJ1-2; no clear D. Trimming cost V 2 bases and J 4 bases, with 5 bases left between them. Germline CDR1 reads SNHLY; CDR2 reads FYNNEI. CDR3 length equals 12 residues. The CDR3 protein is CASSEQSYGYTF. In nucleotides, the CDR3 is TGTGCCAGCAGTGAACAGAGCTATGGCTACACCTTC.

This rearrangement joins TRBV12-5 to TRBJ1-2; no definite D call. The V end was cut by 1 base, the J end by 5 bases, with 5 bases between. The CDR3 consists of 12 residues. CDR1 and CDR2 from the germline V gene are LGHNT and FRNRAP. The CDR3 loop reads CASGLAGYGYTF. In DNA, the CDR3 is TGTGCTAGTGGTTTGGCTGGGTATGGCTACACCTTC.

The rearrangement uses TRBV27 and TRBJ1-4; the D gene is possibly TRBD1 (5 bases). Germline V lookup: CDR1 MNHEY, CDR2 SMNVEV (reference sequence). The CDR3 has 15 residues. Trimming took 2 bases from V and 11 from J, leaving 18 bases between them. CDR3 amino acids: CASSLDGDVKGKLFF. The CDR3 nucleotides read TGTGCCAGCAGTTTAGATGGGGACGTAAAAGGGAAACTGTTTTTT.

This rearrangement joins TRBV11-2 to TRBJ1-1; perhaps TRBD1 as D (5 bases). Trimming removed 1 base from V and 11 bases from J, with 14 bases in between. The CDR3 contains 13 residues. Germline V gene data show CDR1 as SGHAT and CDR2 as FQNNGV. The CDR3 reads CASSLGGAGMAFF. The CDR3 DNA reads TGTGCCAGCAGCTTAGGAGGGGCCGGGATGGCTTTCTTT.

The CDR3 loop reads CASSLDGRWDSPLHF. CDR3 DNA: TGCGCCAGCAGCTTGGACGGCAGGTGGGATTCACCCCTCCACTTT. The genes are TRBV5-1 and TRBJ1-6; no definite D call. The CDR3 is 15 amino acids. CDR1 is SGHRS and CDR2 is YFSETQ in the germline V gene. The V end was cut by 0 bases, the J end by 8 bases, with 12 bases between.

In DNA, the CDR3 is TGTGCCAGCAGCTTAAATGCGGAACGAATGCTGTTTTTT. It yields the protein CASSLNAERMLFF. V usage is TRBV7-9 and J usage is TRBJ2-2; D is unclear. With 2 bases removed from V and 13 bases from J, the gap between germline ends came to 14 bases. In germline, CDR1 is SEHNR, CDR2 FQNEAQ (reference sequence). This CDR3 region has 13 residues.

Only a few counts were recorded for this clone. The rearrangement uses TRBV7-2 and TRBJ2-3; D might be TRBD1 (5 bases). The CDR3 contains 14 residues. Germline CDR1 SGHTA, CDR2 FQGNSA. V was trimmed by 4 bases and J by 5 bases, leaving 13 bases between them. The CDR3 reads CASSSGSVVDTQYF. CDR3 nucleotide sequence: TGTGCCAGCAGCTCAGGGTCTGTCGTAGATACGCAGTATTTT.

This chain connects TRBV6-1 to TRBJ1-5; 11 nucleotides agree with TRBD1. This CDR3 contains 15 residues. Germline V gene data show CDR1 as MNHNS and CDR2 as SASEGT. V trimming: 5 bases; J trimming: 5 bases; junction bases outside the gene matches: 5. The CDR3 DNA is TGTGCCAGCAGTAGGACAGGGGGCCTTTATCAGCCCCAGCATTTT. It codes for CASSRTGGLYQPQHF.

V usage is TRBV7-9 and J usage is TRBJ2-5; 10 bases map to TRBD1. The CDR3 runs to 12 residues. The J segment lost 12 bases and the V segment lost 5 bases, leaving 6 bases of the junction unmatched. CDR1 SEHNR and CDR2 FQNEAQ come from the germline V gene (reference sequence). The CDR3 reads CASSNGGTGEYF. The CDR3 DNA follows: TGTGCCAGCAGCAACGGGGGGACAGGGGAGTACTTC.

The chain uses TRBV4-1 and TRBJ2-7; 7 positions match TRBD2. Trimming cost V 2 bases and J 3 bases; bases outside gene matches: 7. Germline lookup yields CDR1 MGHRA and CDR2 YSYEKL. This CDR3 has 15 residues. CDR3 region: CASSQTGLGDYEQYF. The CDR3 coding sequence is TGCGCCAGCAGCCAAACTGGACTAGGGGACTACGAGCAGTACTTC.

The chain is built from TRBV28 and TRBJ2-7; TRBD2 aligns across 7 bases. The length of the CDR3 is 15 residues. V lost 3 bases and J lost 2; bases outside the gene matches: 7. Germline assignment: CDR1 MDHEN and CDR2 SYDVKM. The CDR3 spells CASSFLAGVTYEQYF. The CDR3 nucleotides are TGTGCCAGCAGTTTCCTTGCGGGGGTTACCTACGAGCAGTACTTC.

This chain joins TRBV7-9 and TRBJ2-3; perhaps TRBD2 as D (6 bases). The CDR3 sequence is 16 residues long. Per the germline V gene, CDR1 is SEHNR and CDR2 is FQNEAQ (reference sequence). Trimming cost V 0 bases and J 2 bases, with 12 bases left between them. The DNA for the CDR3 is TGTGCCAGCAGCTTAGCGGCGGGAACTTTCACAGATACGCAGTATTTT. Residues: CASSLAAGTFTDTQYF.

The J gene is TRBJ2-2, the V gene TRBV19; 7 positions match TRBD1. This CDR3 region has 14 residues. Germline V CDR1 and CDR2: LNHDA, SQIVND (reference sequence). V gave up 8 bases and J gave up 1 base; unmatched junction bases: 4. CDR3 in DNA: TGTGCCAGTGCTGGGGACAGGAACACCGGGGAGCTGTTTTTT. It is translated as CASAGDRNTGELFF.

The V and J genes are TRBV9 and TRBJ2-7; D unresolved. The germline V gene has CDR1 SGDLS and CDR2 YYNGEE. The V end was cut by 4 bases, the J end by 3 bases, with 11 bases between. This CDR3 spans 13 amino acids. The CDR3 bases are TGTGCCAGCAGCCCGACGGTCGTCTACGAGCAGTACTTC. Its translation is CASSPTVVYEQYF.

J is TRBJ2-7 and V is TRBV11-3, with TRBD1 matching 9 bases. Looked up from germline, CDR1 is SGHNT and CDR2 is YENEEA. With 1 base clipped from V and 4 bases from J, the junction kept 5 bases outside the gene matches. This CDR3 comprises 15 residues. The CDR3: CASSLGGTGKYEQYF. The CDR3 DNA follows: TGTGCCAGCAGCTTAGGGGGGACAGGGAAGTACGAGCAGTACTTC.

This clone has only one observation. This rearrangement joins TRBV18 to TRBJ1-2; TRBD1 might be the D (6 bases). This CDR3 contains 15 residues. Between the trimmed V and J ends, which lost 3 bases and 4 bases, there was a span of 15 bases. CDR1 and CDR2 from the germline V gene are KGHSH and LQKENI. Written as DNA, the CDR3 is TGTGCCAGCTCACCCGCACCGGACAGCTCCTATGGCTACACCTTC. This encodes CASSPAPDSSYGYTF.

The chain links TRBV25-1 to TRBJ2-1; tentatively, D is TRBD2 (7 bases). CDR1 and CDR2 (germline): MGHDK, SYGVNS. The germline V and J ends were trimmed by 2 bases and 8 bases, with 16 bases remaining between them. This CDR3 has 15 amino acids. CDR3 sequence: CASSERGGVLDEQFF. In nucleotides, the CDR3 is TGTGCCAGCAGTGAAAGGGGGGGGGTTTTGGATGAGCAGTTCTTC.